At least ten counts were recorded for the clone carrying this T cell receptor beta chain. Its specificity is unknown. This entry is derived from a study of T cells after yellow fever vaccination. TCRdb itself ran the 5' RACE reads through MiXCR, one entry per CDR3 protein. The table includes approximately 70,000 distinct CDR3 sequences, less than 8.5% detected once. Study-level findings and limits: Post-booster samples contained most primary-vaccination clones (more than 95% CD4, roughly 88% CD8). Some clonotypes, a small share, were shared between CD4 and CD8 compartments.

This CDR3 comprises 15 residues. The V gene end was trimmed by 5 bases and the J gene end by 5 bases; junction bases not matched to a gene: 7. The material sequenced was CD8+ T cells sorted from PBMCs, taken roughly 47 days after the first yellow fever vaccination. V usage is TRBV12-3 or TRBV12-4 and J usage is TRBJ2-3; TRBD1 matches 10 bases. This TCR derives from a man between 18 and 29 years old who received the YFV17D yellow fever vaccine. CDR3 sequence: CASSHPGQGRDTQYF. Here the CDR3 DNA reads TGTGCCAGCAGTCACCCGGGACAGGGGAGAGATACGCAGTATTTT.